This TCR beta chain stems from a study of shared clonotypes between healthy human individuals. On the study more broadly: Each donor contributed plates that comprised three CD4 naive, three CD4 memory, two CD8 naive and one CD8 memory. Regarding the study as a whole: Across a handful of donors, naive CD4 shared roughly 5.2%, naive CD8 more than 3%, memory CD4 2% to 2.5%, memory CD8 0.35% to 0.5%.

Over several immunoSEQ plates, each subset's genomic DNA was distributed in even portions. Some clones are missing from TCRdb's copy, which holds only in-frame ones; the method was immunoSEQ multiplex PCR. The sample carries nearly 1 million clones, 76% recorded once. With regard to this clone: Its cognate antigen is unknown.

The germline V gene has CDR1 SGDLS and CDR2 YYNGEE. The CDR3 is made up of 17 amino acids. J gave up 1 base and V 4 bases, and 10 bases lay outside the gene matches. This clonotype originated in a young man in good health. Sequencing was performed on memory CD4+ T cells sorted from blood. The subset: CD45RA-negative fraction. The chain employs TRBV9 and TRBJ2-3; 9 nucleotides align to TRBD2. The CDR3 here is CASSPRTTSGGTDTQYF. For the CDR3, the DNA is TGTGCCAGCAGCCCCCGAACGACTAGCGGAGGCACAGATACGCAGTATTTT. The full variable domain, completed using reference TRBV9 and TRBJ2-3, is DSGVTQTPKHLITATGQRVTLRCSPRSGDLSVYWYQQSLDQGLQFLIQYYNGEERAKGNILERFSAQQFPDLHSELNLSSLELGDSALYFCASSPRTTSGGTDTQYFGPGTRLTVL.